What follows describes a single T cell receptor beta chain. Its specificity is unknown. This specimen comes from a study of OX40 agonist ivuxolimab in advanced cancers. Study as a whole: From 23 to 79 years was the age range, with a mean of around 56 years, and over 70% were male. Patients achieving partial responses numbered three: one hepatocellular carcinoma case and two cutaneous melanoma cases.

General study findings and limits: Which antigen the expanded peripheral T cells recognized is unknown.

V was cut by 2 bases and J by 1 base, with 23 bases left in between. Looked up from germline, CDR1 is SSHAT and CDR2 is FNYEAQ (reference sequence). This CDR3 comprises 19 residues. The timepoints at which blood was sampled were baseline, cycle 4 day 1, and cycle 7 day 1. Sequenced by immunoSEQ multiplex PCR; TCRdb stores in-frame clones only, minus some. The top ten clones hold 11% to 15% of a sample with about 23,000 clones, 80% to 90% of them seen once. The source material was CD4+ or CD8+ T cells sorted from blood, sampled in a trial of the OX40 agonist ivuxolimab. The chain recombines TRBV7-7 with TRBJ2-5; D perhaps matches TRBD2 (5 bases). This sequence was found in an adult with an advanced solid tumor such as melanoma, head and neck, liver or kidney cancer. CDR3 nucleotides: TGTGCCAGCAGCTTAAACATTCGAGGCGCGGGCAGCGTCCAAGAGACCCAGTACTTC. Translation gives CASSLNIRGAGSVQETQYF.